This record looks at one T cell receptor beta chain sequence and its context. The sample comes from a study of blood T cell repertoires in COVID-19. Looking at the study overall: Acute and convalescent COVID-19 specimens originated in the United States, Italy and Spain.

The CDR3 consists of 14 residues. Germline CDR1 reads LNHDA; CDR2 reads SQIVND (reference sequence). Trimming removed 5 bases from V and 2 bases from J; junction bases left unmatched: 5. The repertoire was sequenced with immunoSEQ multiplex PCR; TCRdb's copy has only in-frame clones and lacks some. The sample includes about 220,000 clones, around 82% seen only once; the top ten take approximately 4%. Sequencing was performed on peripheral blood. The clonotype comes from a woman aged 80 or over with acute or convalescent COVID-19. This chain uses TRBV19 with TRBJ1-2; 7 nucleotides line up with TRBD1. The CDR3 nucleotides are TGTGCCAGTAGTCCAACAGGGGTAAACTATGGCTACACCTTC. Amino acid sequence: CASSPTGVNYGYTF. Full variable domain (missing parts from reference TRBV19 and TRBJ1-2): DGGITQSPKYLFRKEGQNVTLSCEQNLNHDAMYWYRQDPGQGLRLIYYSQIVNDFQKGDIAEGYSVSREKKESFPLTVTSAQKNPTAFYLCASSPTGVNYGYTFGSGTRLTVV.